Below are 22 T cell receptor beta chains sequenced from a single sample in a study of shared clonotypes between healthy human individuals. Sequencing used immunoSEQ multiplex PCR; TCRdb keeps in-frame clones, though not all of them. The sample has about 2.3 million clones, 85% to 95% seen once. Sequencing was performed on naive CD4+ T cells from PBMCs. Subset in this sample: CD45RA+ positively selected. All receptors come from a man aged 18 to 29 in good health. Some clones in this sample may be carry-over from other donors' samples.

For this clone: The sample carries other DNA sequences with the same CDR3. V usage is TRBV18 and J usage is TRBJ2-7; D not resolved. The CDR3 has 11 amino acids. The V gene's germline CDR1 is KGHSH and CDR2 LQKENI. The V and J ends lost 2 bases and 5 bases respectively, with 4 bases between them. CDR3 region: CASSPGHEQYF. CDR3 in DNA: TGTGCCAGCTCACCAGGTCACGAGCAGTACTTC.

The rearrangement joins TRBV7-2 to TRBJ1-1; perhaps TRBD1 as D (5 bases). This CDR3 region has 14 residues. Germline V lookup: CDR1 SGHTA, CDR2 FQGNSA. The germline V and J ends were trimmed by 2 bases and 1 base, with 8 bases remaining between them. CDR3 in DNA: TGTGCCAGCAGCTTACTAAGGGGGAACACTGAAGCTTTCTTT. This encodes CASSLLRGNTEAFF.

V gene TRBV6-5 combines with J gene TRBJ2-7; 8 bases agree with TRBD1. This CDR3 is 14 amino acids long. Per the germline V gene, CDR1 is MNHEY and CDR2 is SVGAGI. Unmatched junction bases numbered 5, after V lost 6 bases and J lost 1 base. This chain's CDR3 is CASSWDRRSYEQYF. The CDR3 DNA sequence: TGTGCCAGCAGCTGGGACAGGCGATCCTACGAGCAGTACTTC.

V and J are TRBV10-2 and TRBJ2-7, with D uncertain. From germline, CDR1 is WSHSY and CDR2 SAAADI. The CDR3 is 16 amino acids. Trimming took 3 bases from V and 0 from J, leaving 15 bases between them. The CDR3 DNA reads as TGCGCCAGCAGTGATTCCCCGGGCCGGAGCTCCTACGAGCAGTACTTC. This codes for CASSDSPGRSSYEQYF.

This chain links TRBV5-4 with TRBJ1-2; 11 nucleotides match TRBD1. Germline V gives CDR1 SGHNT, CDR2 YYREEE (reference sequence). This CDR3 region has 15 residues. The trim removed 2 bases at V and 7 bases at J, leaving 7 bases unmatched. The CDR3 sequence is CASSLISGTGGGYTF. For the CDR3, the DNA is TGTGCCAGCAGCTTAATATCCGGGACAGGGGGTGGCTACACCTTC.

The V call is TRBV27, the J call TRBJ1-1; D might be TRBD1 (5 bases). V was trimmed by 5 bases and J by 2 bases, leaving 27 bases between them. Germline V lookup: CDR1 MNHEY, CDR2 SMNVEV (reference sequence). This CDR3 has 19 amino acids. The CDR3: CASSGRYGTGGVRNTEAFF. Here the CDR3 DNA reads TGTGCCAGCAGTGGGAGGTATGGGACGGGTGGGGTTAGAAACACTGAAGCTTTCTTT.

The chain couples TRBV28 to TRBJ2-1; D may be TRBD2 (6 bases). Germline V CDR1 and CDR2: MDHEN, SYDVKM. With 7 bases removed from V and 5 bases from J, the gap between germline ends came to 21 bases. CDR3 length: 16 residues. CDR3 coding DNA: TGTGCCAGCAATATGGGGGAAAACGGGAGAAACAATGAGCAGTTCTTC. This gives the protein CASNMGENGRNNEQFF. Complete variable domain (other parts from reference TRBV28 and TRBJ2-1): DVKVTQSSRYLVKRTGEKVFLECVQDMDHENMFWYRQDPGLGLRLIYFSYDVKMKEKGDIPEGYSVSREKKERFSLILESASTNQTSMYLCASNMGENGRNNEQFFGPGTRLTVL.

The gene calls are TRBV30 and TRBJ2-7; D ambiguous. V lost 6 bases, J lost 4 bases, and 13 bases lay in between. Germline CDR1 reads GTSNPN; CDR2 reads SVGIG (reference sequence). The CDR3 is 12 amino acids. CDR3 residues: CACTKDGYEQYF. The CDR3, as DNA: TGTGCCTGTACCAAGGATGGGTACGAGCAGTACTTC.

The chain's CDR3 is CASSLRQRGNEQFF. In nucleotides, the CDR3 is TGCGCCAGCAGCTTGAGGCAGCGGGGCAATGAGCAGTTCTTC. The rearrangement joins TRBV5-1 to TRBJ2-1, with TRBD2 matching over 7 bases. This CDR3 contains 14 residues. Germline V gene lookup returns CDR1 SGHRS and CDR2 YFSETQ. J was trimmed by 6 bases and V by 1 base; bases with no gene match: 4.

The sample holds one count of this clone. The chain is built from TRBV28 and TRBJ2-7; 7 bases align to TRBD2. Germline assignment: CDR1 MDHEN and CDR2 SYDVKM. With 4 bases clipped from V and 7 bases from J, the junction kept 7 bases outside the gene matches. The CDR3 spans 13 residues. The CDR3 loop reads CASSSQPGLEQYF. In DNA, the CDR3 is TGTGCCAGCAGTTCCCAACCGGGACTAGAGCAGTACTTC.

This chain uses TRBV5-1 with TRBJ1-3; 8 bases agree with TRBD1. The ends lost 2 bases at V and 0 bases at J; junction bases unmatched: 7. CDR1 is SGHRS and CDR2 is YFSETQ in the germline V gene. CDR3 length equals 17 residues. CDR3 region: CASSLTTGDNSGNTIYF. In DNA, the CDR3 is TGCGCCAGCAGCTTAACGACAGGGGACAACTCTGGAAACACCATATATTTT. Full variable domain (outside the CDR3, taken from reference TRBV5-1 and TRBJ1-3): KAGVTQTPRYLIKTRGQQVTLSCSPISGHRSVSWYQQTPGQGLQFLFEYFSETQRNKGNFPGRFSGRQFSNSRSEMNVSTLELGDSALYLCASSLTTGDNSGNTIYFGEGSWLTVV.

The chain employs TRBV4-1 and TRBJ2-2; no clear D gene. Per the germline V gene, CDR1 is MGHRA and CDR2 is YSYEKL. The length of the CDR3 is 17 residues. V gave up 1 base and J gave up 0 bases, with 12 bases separating them. CDR3 amino acids: CASSQGVAFSNTGELFF. The DNA for the CDR3 is TGCGCCAGCAGCCAAGGTGTCGCGTTTTCGAACACCGGGGAGCTGTTTTTT.

The sample holds a few counts of this clone. The same CDR3 arises from other DNA sequences in this sample as well. The rearrangement uses TRBV6-5 and TRBJ1-2; TRBD1 agrees at 8 bases. This CDR3 contains 13 residues. The ends lost 5 bases at V and 4 bases at J; junction bases unmatched: 3. The germline V gene has CDR1 MNHEY and CDR2 SVGAGI. The CDR3 protein is CASSGQGGYGYTF. The CDR3, as DNA: TGTGCCAGCAGTGGACAGGGAGGCTATGGCTACACCTTC.

The V call is TRBV7-9, the J call TRBJ2-2; tentatively, D is TRBD1 (5 bases). V was shortened by 7 bases and J by 1 base, with 7 bases between the two germline ends. The CDR3 runs to 13 residues. CDR1 SEHNR and CDR2 FQNEAQ come from the germline V gene (reference sequence). The CDR3 reads CASKTGNTGELFF. In DNA form, the CDR3 reads TGTGCCAGCAAAACAGGGAACACCGGGGAGCTGTTTTTT. The full variable domain, its missing parts supplied by reference TRBV7-9 and TRBJ2-2, is DTGVSQNPRHKITKRGQNVTFRCDPISEHNRLYWYRQTLGQGPEFLTYFQNEAQLEKSRLLSDRFSAERPKGSFSTLEIQRTEQGDSAMYLCASKTGNTGELFFGEGSRLTVL.

Worth noting for this clone: The same CDR3 arises from other DNA sequences in this sample as well. V and J are TRBV5-1 and TRBJ2-2, with TRBD2 identical over 13 bases. Trimming at V came to 4 bases and at J to 5 bases, leaving 5 bases not matched to a gene. CDR3 length equals 16 residues. Germline-derived CDR1 and CDR2 are SGHRS and YFSETQ. For the CDR3, the DNA is TGCGCCAGCAGCGGGGGACTAGCGGGAAATACCGGGGAGCTGTTTTTT. It codes for CASSGGLAGNTGELFF. Complete variable domain (other parts from reference TRBV5-1 and TRBJ2-2): KAGVTQTPRYLIKTRGQQVTLSCSPISGHRSVSWYQQTPGQGLQFLFEYFSETQRNKGNFPGRFSGRQFSNSRSEMNVSTLELGDSALYLCASSGGLAGNTGELFFGEGSRLTVL.

This chain uses TRBV28 with TRBJ1-4, with a possible D match to TRBD1 (6 bases). The CDR3 extends over 15 amino acids. V lost 4 bases to trimming and J lost 6 bases, with 15 bases between them. Germline V gene sequence: CDR1 MDHEN, CDR2 SYDVKM. The CDR3 protein is CASSYRQGRDEKLFF. CDR3 DNA sequence: TGTGCCAGCAGTTACCGCCAGGGGAGGGATGAAAAACTGTTTTTT.

The chain uses TRBV6-1 and TRBJ2-7; tentatively, D is TRBD1 (6 bases). From germline, CDR1 is MNHNS and CDR2 SASEGT. The germline V and J ends were trimmed by 3 bases and 2 bases, with 17 bases remaining between them. The CDR3 totals 16 residues. CDR3 loop: CASSDGLGTSPYEQYF. The CDR3 DNA follows: TGTGCCAGCAGTGATGGTTTGGGGACATCACCCTACGAGCAGTACTTC.

This clone was found a few times. The chain uses TRBV14 and TRBJ1-1; D is uncertain. This CDR3 has 15 residues. Germline CDR1 reads SGHDN; CDR2 reads FVKESK. The ends were cut back, 4 bases at V and 0 bases at J, with 12 bases in the middle. The CDR3 region is CASSPWGAMNTEAFF. The CDR3 nucleotides are TGTGCCAGCAGCCCTTGGGGAGCCATGAACACTGAAGCTTTCTTT.

This clone has a single count. V and J are TRBV18 and TRBJ1-4; D is possibly TRBD1 (6 bases). V lost 2 bases, J lost 7 bases, and 11 bases lay in between. Germline V lookup: CDR1 KGHSH, CDR2 LQKENI. The CDR3 extends over 14 amino acids. The CDR3 loop is CASSPGGAGEKLFF. For the CDR3, the DNA is TGTGCCAGCTCACCAGGGGGCGCAGGTGAAAAACTGTTTTTT.

The V gene is TRBV7-2, the J gene TRBJ1-1, with D perhaps TRBD1 (5 bases). Germline V gene lookup returns CDR1 SGHTA and CDR2 FQGNSA. This CDR3 is built from 13 residues. V lost 4 bases and J lost 11, with 17 bases in between. The CDR3 loop is CASSSYFQGSAFF. The CDR3 DNA reads TGTGCCAGCAGCTCCTATTTTCAGGGTTCGGCTTTCTTT.

The chain couples TRBV6-5 to TRBJ2-1, with no clear D. In germline, CDR1 is MNHEY, CDR2 SVGAGI. The CDR3 contains 14 residues. V was clipped by 0 bases and J by 5 bases, with 8 bases between them. Here the CDR3 reads CASSYSTRDNEQFF. CDR3 DNA: TGTGCCAGCAGTTACTCGACCCGGGACAATGAGCAGTTCTTC.

With respect to this clone: Other DNA sequences in the same sample also yield this CDR3. This chain uses TRBV7-3 with TRBJ1-1; D is unclear. Germline values: CDR1 SGHTA, CDR2 FQGTGA. The CDR3 has 13 residues. V lost 2 bases and J 0 bases, leaving 4 bases between the germline ends. CDR3 bases: TGTGCCAGCAGCTTATATATGAACACTGAAGCTTTCTTT. This sequence encodes CASSLYMNTEAFF. The full variable domain, with the rest looked up from reference TRBV7-3 and TRBJ1-1, is GAGVSQTPSNKVTEKGKYVELRCDPISGHTALYWYRQSLGQGPEFLIYFQGTGAADDSGLPNDRFFAVRPEGSVSTLKIQRTERGDSAVYLCASSLYMNTEAFFGQGTRLTVV.